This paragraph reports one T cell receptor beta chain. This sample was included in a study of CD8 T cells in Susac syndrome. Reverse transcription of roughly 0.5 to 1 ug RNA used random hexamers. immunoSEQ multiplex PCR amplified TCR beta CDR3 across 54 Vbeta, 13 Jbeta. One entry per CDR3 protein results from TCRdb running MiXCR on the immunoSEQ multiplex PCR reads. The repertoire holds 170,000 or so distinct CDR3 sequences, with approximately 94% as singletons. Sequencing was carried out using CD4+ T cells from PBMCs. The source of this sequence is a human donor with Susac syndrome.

CDR3 nucleotides: TGTGCCAGCAGCGAGAGGACAGGGAGTGGCTACACCTTC. It encodes CASSERTGSGYTF. The J gene is TRBJ1-2, the V gene TRBV9, with 8 bases that match TRBD1. The CDR3 covers 13 residues. Germline V gene lookup returns CDR1 SGDLS and CDR2 YYNGEE. After removal of 3 bases from V and 7 bases from J, the junction contained 5 bases not matched to a gene.